These T cell receptor beta chains were read from a single sample in a study of T cells in Graves' hyperthyroidism and ophthalmopathy. TCRdb reanalysed the multiplex PCR reads using MiXCR and keeps one entry per CDR3 protein. The data show hundreds of thousands of distinct CDR3 sequences, 15% to 20% seen once. Source material: blood. All receptors derive from a young woman with Graves' hyperthyroidism. CDR3s include the opening cysteine and the closing phenylalanine or tryptophan. A D gene is named only where the DNA matches it firmly. Part of the rows lack a size; the others show once, few, many or a class for expanded clones.

V,D,size,J,DNA,CDR3
TRBV2,TRBD1,many,TRBJ1-1,TGTGCCAGCCGGCAGGGGGAGGGGACTGAAGCTTTCTTT,CASRQGEGTEAFF
TRBV13,.,many,TRBJ2-7,TGTGCCAGCAGCTTAGCACAGGTTTCGATATACGAGCAGTACTTC,CASSLAQVSIYEQYF
TRBV11-1,TRBD1,many,TRBJ1-5,TGTGCCAGCAGCTTAAAGACAGGGGAATATCAGCCCCAGCATTTT,CASSLKTGEYQPQHF
TRBV2,.,.,TRBJ1-3,TGTGCCAGCAGTGAACGGGGGAGCTCTGGAAACACCATATATTTT,CASSERGSSGNTIYF
TRBV6-5,.,many,TRBJ1-1,TGTGCCAGCAGTTACGCCCCCAGGGGGAACACTGAAGCTTTCTTT,CASSYAPRGNTEAFF
TRBV10-3,.,many,TRBJ1-1,TGTGCCATCACCGGAACTTTCCCCGAAGCTTTCTTT,CAITGTFPEAFF
TRBV6-5,.,few,TRBJ1-2,TGTGCCAGCAGTTACACCTCTGACCCGGCGGCCTATGGCTACACCTTC,CASSYTSDPAAYGYTF
TRBV29-1,.,many,TRBJ1-1,TGCAGCGTTGAATCTGGTCAGGGAGGCACTGAAGCTTTCTTT,CSVESGQGGTEAFF
TRBV6-4,.,many,TRBJ2-3,TGTGCCAGCAGTGTCGGTCCCCTAGGATCAGATACGCAGTATTTT,CASSVGPLGSDTQYF
TRBV6-1,.,few,TRBJ1-2,TGTGCCAGCAGGGATCACAGGGAAAGCTATGGCTACACCTTC,CASRDHRESYGYTF
TRBV2,TRBD1,.,TRBJ1-5,TGTGCCAGCAGTCCGGGCGAGACAGGGGGGAAATCAGCTCAGCATTTT,CASSPGETGGKSAQHF
TRBV28,.,many,TRBJ1-5,TGTGCCAGCAGTTTCTTAAGTAGCAATCAGCCCCAGCATTTT,CASSFLSSNQPQHF
TRBV10-3,.,.,TRBJ2-7,TGTGCCATCAGTGAGTCGGGGGGGGCGAGGGAGCAGTACTTC,CAISESGGAREQYF
TRBV30,.,.,TRBJ1-2,TGTGCCTGGGCGGGGGTAAATGGCTACACCTTC,CAWAGVNGYTF
TRBV3-1,TRBD1,few,TRBJ1-1,TGTGCCAGCAGCCCCAGGACAGGGTTTGGTGCAGCTTTCTTT,CASSPRTGFGAAFF
TRBV20-1,.,.,TRBJ2-5,TGCAGTGCTAGTCTGGGGGGGACAGCCCAAGAGACCCAGTACTTC,CSASLGGTAQETQYF
TRBV20-1,.,many,TRBJ2-7,TGCAGTGCTAGAGTAAGCAGGGGGGCCTACGAGCAGTACTTC,CSARVSRGAYEQYF
TRBV18,.,many,TRBJ1-1,TGTGCCAGCTCACCACGAGAAGGCAAGGCCACGTTTGAAGCTTTCTTT,CASSPREGKATFEAFF
TRBV29-1,.,.,TRBJ1-1,TGCAGCGTTGCAGGACCCGCCACTGGAGTGGGATTT,CSVAGPATGVGF
TRBV7-3,.,.,TRBJ2-2,TGTGCCAGCAGCCGCGGTAGTGGGGCCGGGGAGCTGTTTTTT,CASSRGSGAGELFF
TRBV7-6,.,once,TRBJ2-7,TGTGCCAGCAGCTTAGAGGCAGGGTTGGGCTCAAACTACGAGCAGTACTTC,CASSLEAGLGSNYEQYF
TRBV12-3/TRBV12-4,.,.,TRBJ1-1,TGTGCCAGCAGCCACACCTACGCAGGGGTCGTCCTCCCCACTGAAGCTTTCTTT,CASSHTYAGVVLPTEAFF
TRBV2,.,many,TRBJ2-7,TGTGCCAGCAACAGGGAGGGCAGCGAGCAGTACTTC,CASNREGSEQYF
TRBV12-3/TRBV12-4,.,many,TRBJ2-5,TGTGCCAGCAGCCACACCGGGGCCACGAAGAGGACCCAGTACTTC,CASSHTGATKRTQYF
TRBV6-1,.,many,TRBJ1-2,TGTGCCAGCAGTAAAAATTTAGAATACTATGGCTACACCTTC,CASSKNLEYYGYTF
TRBV6-5,.,many,TRBJ1-2,TGTGCCAGCAGTTACTCGAGGGGGACTCCCGACAGCTACACCTTC,CASSYSRGTPDSYTF
TRBV4-1,TRBD1,.,TRBJ2-7,TGCGCCAGCAGCCAAGCCGGGACAGTCGAGCAGTACTTC,CASSQAGTVEQYF
TRBV7-8,TRBD1,many,TRBJ2-7,TGTGCCAGCAGCACGGACAGGGGCTACGAGCAGTACTTC,CASSTDRGYEQYF
TRBV28,TRBD1,.,TRBJ1-3,TGTGCCAGCAGTATGGACAGGGGGCTTGGAAACACCATATATTTT,CASSMDRGLGNTIYF
TRBV7-2,TRBD2,many,TRBJ2-5,TGTGCCAGCAGCTCGGGACTAGGGGAAGAGACCCAGTACTTC,CASSSGLGEETQYF
TRBV6-4,TRBD2,many,TRBJ2-2,TGTGCCAGCAGCCCCTTTCCTGCAGCGGGGGGGACCGGGGAGCTGTTTTTT,CASSPFPAAGGTGELFF
TRBV5-1,.,many,TRBJ2-2,TGCGCCAGCAGCCCGCTAGCCTTTACTAACACCGGGGAGCTGTTTTTT,CASSPLAFTNTGELFF
TRBV27,.,many,TRBJ2-7,TGTGCCAGCAGTTACCGGGGGGGACAGGCGACCTACGAGCAGTACTTC,CASSYRGGQATYEQYF
TRBV5-4,.,many,TRBJ1-5,TGTGCCAGCAGCACACAGGGTGATAGCAATCAGCCCCAGCATTTT,CASSTQGDSNQPQHF
TRBV6-1,TRBD1,.,TRBJ1-1,TGTGCCAGCGGGAGAGGACAGGGGGCTGTGAACACTGAAGCTTTCTTT,CASGRGQGAVNTEAFF
TRBV20-1,.,few,TRBJ1-5,TGCAGTGCTAGAGATCGGGGGGATGAATGGGGGTTTAGCAATCAGCCCCAGCATTTT,CSARDRGDEWGFSNQPQHF
TRBV2,TRBD1,many,TRBJ1-2,TGTGCCAGCACCGGACAGGGGGCCCAACTCTATGGCTACACCTTC,CASTGQGAQLYGYTF
TRBV6-2/TRBV6-3,.,many,TRBJ2-5,TGTGCCAGCAGTTCCTGGTCAGCGACCCAGGGGGAGACCCAGTACTTC,CASSSWSATQGETQYF
TRBV7-2,.,many,TRBJ2-7,TGTGCCAGCAGCACCCGGAGTAGCGGTATTCCCTACGAGCAGTACTTC,CASSTRSSGIPYEQYF
TRBV12-3/TRBV12-4,.,many,TRBJ2-7,TGTGCCAGCAGTTTCCGGGGGCCCATCGAGCAGTACTTC,CASSFRGPIEQYF
TRBV15,.,many,TRBJ2-7,TGTGCCACCAGCAGAGATACGGCGAGCCCCTACGAGCAGTACTTC,CATSRDTASPYEQYF
TRBV12-3/TRBV12-4,TRBD1,.,TRBJ1-2,TGTGCCAGCAGCCGGGACAGGGGAGTAGATGGCTACACCTTC,CASSRDRGVDGYTF
TRBV6-1,.,.,TRBJ2-2,TGTGCCGGGGCAGGGAGGCACACCGGGGAGCTGTTTTTT,CAGAGRHTGELFF
TRBV14,.,many,TRBJ1-1,TGTGCCAGCAGCCAACCAGGGGAGGCCGCGGGATGGGTCAAGACTGAAGCTTTCTTT,CASSQPGEAAGWVKTEAFF
TRBV5-1,TRBD2,many,TRBJ2-3,TGCGCCAGCAGCTTGACGAGTAGCGGGGGCACAGATACGCAGTATTTT,CASSLTSSGGTDTQYF
TRBV2,.,.,TRBJ2-7,TGTGCCAGCAGTGATGGGTGGGGCGGCGCCCGGCGCGAGCAGTACTTC,CASSDGWGGARREQYF